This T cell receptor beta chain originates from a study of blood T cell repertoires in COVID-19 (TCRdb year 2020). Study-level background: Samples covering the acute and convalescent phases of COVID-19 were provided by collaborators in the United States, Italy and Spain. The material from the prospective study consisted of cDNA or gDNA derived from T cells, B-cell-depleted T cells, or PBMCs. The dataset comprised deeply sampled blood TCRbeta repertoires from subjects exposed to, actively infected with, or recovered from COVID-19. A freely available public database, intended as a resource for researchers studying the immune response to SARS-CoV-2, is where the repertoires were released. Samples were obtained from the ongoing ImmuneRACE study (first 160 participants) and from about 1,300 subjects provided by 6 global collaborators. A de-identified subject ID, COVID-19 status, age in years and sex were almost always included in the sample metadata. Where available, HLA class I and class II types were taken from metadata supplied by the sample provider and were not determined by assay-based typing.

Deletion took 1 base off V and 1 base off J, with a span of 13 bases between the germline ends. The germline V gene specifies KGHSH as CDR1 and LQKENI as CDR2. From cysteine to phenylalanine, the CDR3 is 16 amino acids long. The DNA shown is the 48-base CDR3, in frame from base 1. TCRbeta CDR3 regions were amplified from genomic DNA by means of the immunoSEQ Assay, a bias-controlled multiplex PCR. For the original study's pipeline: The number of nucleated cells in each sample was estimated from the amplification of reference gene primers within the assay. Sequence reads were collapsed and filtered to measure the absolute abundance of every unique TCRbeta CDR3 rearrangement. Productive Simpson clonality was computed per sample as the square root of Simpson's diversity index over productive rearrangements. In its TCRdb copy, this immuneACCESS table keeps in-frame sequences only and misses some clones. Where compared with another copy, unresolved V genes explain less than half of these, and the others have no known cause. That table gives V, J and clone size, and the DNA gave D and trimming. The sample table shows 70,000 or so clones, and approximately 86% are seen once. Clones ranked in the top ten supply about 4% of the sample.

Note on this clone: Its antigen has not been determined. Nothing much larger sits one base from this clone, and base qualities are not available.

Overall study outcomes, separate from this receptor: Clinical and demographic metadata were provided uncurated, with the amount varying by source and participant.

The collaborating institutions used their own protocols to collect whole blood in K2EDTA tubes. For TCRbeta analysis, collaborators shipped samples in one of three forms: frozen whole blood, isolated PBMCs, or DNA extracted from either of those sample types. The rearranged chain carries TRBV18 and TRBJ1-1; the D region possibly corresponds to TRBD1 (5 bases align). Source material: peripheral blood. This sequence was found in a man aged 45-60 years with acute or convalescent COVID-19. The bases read TGTGCCAGCTCACCACGGAACCAGGGAGGGAACACTGAAGCTTTCTTT. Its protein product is CASSPRNQGGNTEAFF.